One sample yielded the 9 T cell receptor beta chains listed below, sequenced in a study of T-cell reconstitution after alpha-beta-depleted transplantation in children. Unique molecular identifiers were incorporated during preparation of the TCRbeta library. TCRdb used MiXCR to reprocess the PCR reads, holding one entry per CDR3 protein. The sample yields roughly 500,000 distinct CDR3 sequences, about 30% seen once. The sequencing used PBMCs from the stem cell graft donor, collected from the stem cell graft. The origin of the receptors is a human donor who donated a stem cell graft to a child with aplastic anemia.

V usage is TRBV5-6 and J usage is TRBJ1-2, with 10 positions matching TRBD1. This CDR3 is built from 14 residues. V shed 5 bases, J shed 3 bases, and the junction held 4 bases outside the gene matches. Germline loops: CDR1 SGHDT, CDR2 YYEEEE. DNA for the CDR3: TGTGCCAGCAGGGGACAGGGGCGTCACTATGGCTACACCTTC. Its translation is CASRGQGRHYGYTF.

The chain links TRBV5-4 to TRBJ1-1; 9 bases are shared with TRBD1. Germline trimming cut 0 bases from V and 6 bases from J; bases unmatched to any gene: 6. This CDR3 has 15 residues. Germline loops: CDR1 SGHNT, CDR2 YYREEE (reference sequence). The CDR3 DNA reads TGTGCCAGCAGCTTGGTGAGACAGGGGGAGGCTGAAGCTTTCTTT. Translation: CASSLVRQGEAEAFF.

The gene calls are TRBV5-1 and TRBJ2-1; unclear D gene. The CDR3 contains 11 residues. V lost 4 bases, J lost 7 bases, and 6 bases lay in between. CDR1 is SGHRS, CDR2 YFSETQ, per germline. Here the CDR3 DNA reads TGCGCCAGCAGCAAAGGGAATGAGCAGTTCTTC. Residues: CASSKGNEQFF. Together with reference TRBV5-1 and TRBJ2-1, the CDR3 gives the full variable domain: KAGVTQTPRYLIKTRGQQVTLSCSPISGHRSVSWYQQTPGQGLQFLFEYFSETQRNKGNFPGRFSGRQFSNSRSEMNVSTLELGDSALYLCASSKGNEQFFGPGTRLTVL.

This clonotype appeared a single time. The chain carries TRBV18 and TRBJ1-1, with TRBD1 matching over 8 bases. CDR1 is KGHSH and CDR2 is LQKENI in the germline V gene. CDR3 size: 15 residues. Trimming at V came to 2 bases and at J to 1 base, leaving 3 bases not matched to a gene. This CDR3 reads CASSPFTGGNTEAFF. Written as DNA, the CDR3 is TGTGCCAGCTCACCATTCACAGGGGGGAACACTGAAGCTTTCTTT.

This chain connects TRBV20-1 to TRBJ2-2; either TRBD1 or TRBD2 may supply D (5 bases each). The CDR3 has 17 residues. CDR1 DFQATT and CDR2 SNEGSKA come from the germline V gene (reference sequence). V dropped 5 bases and J dropped 5 bases, with 24 bases sitting between them. The CDR3 DNA sequence: TGCAGTGCTTCCCGGGACCCACCTAGATTCGGTACCGGGGAGCTGTTTTTT. Amino acid sequence: CSASRDPPRFGTGELFF.

CDR3 DNA: TGTGCCAGCAGGTTAAGAGGGCTGGAGACCCAGTACTTC. Translated: CASRLRGLETQYF. This rearrangement joins TRBV7-2 to TRBJ2-5; D may be TRBD2 (5 bases). The CDR3 length is 13 residues. Germline V gene data show CDR1 as SGHTA and CDR2 as FQGNSA. Trimming took off 6 bases at V and 5 bases at J, with 13 bases between the two ends.

The chain carries TRBV18 and TRBJ2-2; D gene ambiguous. V shed 2 bases and J shed 6 bases, with 4 bases lying between them. The CDR3 runs to 12 residues. Germline CDR1 KGHSH, CDR2 LQKENI. CDR3 sequence (DNA): TGTGCCAGCTCACCAGATCCCGGGGAGCTGTTTTTT. Its translation: CASSPDPGELFF.

The chain couples TRBV12-3 or TRBV12-4 to TRBJ2-5; D unresolved. Between the trimmed V and J ends, which lost 7 bases and 3 bases, there was a span of 15 bases. The CDR3 length is 14 residues. The CDR3 is CASTSRTIKETQYF. The CDR3 bases are TGTGCCAGCACCTCTCGGACGATTAAAGAGACCCAGTACTTC.

The gene calls are TRBV9 and TRBJ2-5; 7 nucleotides line up with TRBD2. The CDR3 contains 17 residues. Trimming took 7 bases from V and 5 from J; bases not matched to a gene: 20. Looked up from germline, CDR1 is SGDLS and CDR2 is YYNGEE. CDR3 nucleotide sequence: TGTGCCAGCGCTCGTCTGGGGCTAGCGGAGGGCGGGGAGACCCAGTACTTC. This encodes CASARLGLAEGGETQYF.